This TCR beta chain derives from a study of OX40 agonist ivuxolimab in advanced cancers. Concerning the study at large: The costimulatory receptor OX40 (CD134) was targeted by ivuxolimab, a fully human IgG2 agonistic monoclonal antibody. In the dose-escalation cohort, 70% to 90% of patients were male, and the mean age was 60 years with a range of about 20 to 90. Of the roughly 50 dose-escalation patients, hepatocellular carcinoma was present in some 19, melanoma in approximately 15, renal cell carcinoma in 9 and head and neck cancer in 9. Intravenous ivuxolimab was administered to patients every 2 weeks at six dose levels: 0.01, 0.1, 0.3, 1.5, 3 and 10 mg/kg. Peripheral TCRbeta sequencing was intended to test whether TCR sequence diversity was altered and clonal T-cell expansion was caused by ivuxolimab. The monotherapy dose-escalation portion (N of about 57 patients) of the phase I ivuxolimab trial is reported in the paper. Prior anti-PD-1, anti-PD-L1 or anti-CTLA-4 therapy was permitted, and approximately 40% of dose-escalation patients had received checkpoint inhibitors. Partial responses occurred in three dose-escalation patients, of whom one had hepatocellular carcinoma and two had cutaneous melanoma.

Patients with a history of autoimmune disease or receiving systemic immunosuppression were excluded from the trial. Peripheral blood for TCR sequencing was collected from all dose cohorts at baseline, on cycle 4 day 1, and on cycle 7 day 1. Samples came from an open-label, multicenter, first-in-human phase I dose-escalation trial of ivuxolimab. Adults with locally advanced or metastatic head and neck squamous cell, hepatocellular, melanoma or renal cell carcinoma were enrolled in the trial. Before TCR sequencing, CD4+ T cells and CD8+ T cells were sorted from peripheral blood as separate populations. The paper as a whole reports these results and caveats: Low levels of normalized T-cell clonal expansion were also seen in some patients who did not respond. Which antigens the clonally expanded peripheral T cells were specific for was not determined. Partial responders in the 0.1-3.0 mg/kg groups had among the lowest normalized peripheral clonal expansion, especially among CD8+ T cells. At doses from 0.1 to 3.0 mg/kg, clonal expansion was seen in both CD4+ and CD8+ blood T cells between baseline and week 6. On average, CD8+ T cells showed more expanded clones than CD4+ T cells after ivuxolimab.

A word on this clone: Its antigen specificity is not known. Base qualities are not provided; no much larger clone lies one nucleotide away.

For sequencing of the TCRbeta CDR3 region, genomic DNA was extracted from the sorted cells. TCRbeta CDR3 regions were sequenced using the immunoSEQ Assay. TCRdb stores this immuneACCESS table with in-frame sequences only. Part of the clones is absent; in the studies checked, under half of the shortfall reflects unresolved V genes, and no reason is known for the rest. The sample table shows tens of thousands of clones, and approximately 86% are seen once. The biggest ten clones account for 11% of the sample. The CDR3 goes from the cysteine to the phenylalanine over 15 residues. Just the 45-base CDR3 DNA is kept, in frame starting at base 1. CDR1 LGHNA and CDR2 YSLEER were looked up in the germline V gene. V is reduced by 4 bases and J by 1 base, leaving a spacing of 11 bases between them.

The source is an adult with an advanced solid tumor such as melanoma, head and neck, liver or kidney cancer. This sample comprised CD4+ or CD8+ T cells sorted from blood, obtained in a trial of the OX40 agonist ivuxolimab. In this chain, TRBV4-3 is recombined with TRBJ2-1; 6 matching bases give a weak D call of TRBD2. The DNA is TGCGCCAGCAGCCGATGGGGGGAATCCTACAATGAGCAGTTCTTC. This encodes CASSRWGESYNEQFF.